Below, 16 T cell receptor beta chains from the same sample are listed, as sequenced in a study of Ad26.COV2.S vaccination and SARS-CoV-2 variants. Described treatment: 19 received Ad26.COV2.S at low or high dose, single or two shots; roughly 5 received placebo; per-sample allocation not given. Each sample was drawn 63 days after the first injection (of vaccine or placebo). Only in-frame clones appear in the TCRdb table, and some are missing; sequencing was by immunoSEQ multiplex PCR. In the table there are about 680,000 clones, 89% of which are singletons. The sample here was peripheral blood, taken in a trial of Ad26.COV2.S vaccine versus placebo. These receptors were obtained from a person aged 18 to 59 who received the Ad26.COV2.S COVID-19 vaccine or a placebo.

The chain joins TRBV4-3 to TRBJ2-7, with no clear D. Germline CDR1 reads LGHNA; CDR2 reads YSLEER. CDR3 length equals 15 residues. Deletions cut 0 bases from V and 2 bases from J, with 11 bases between. In DNA, the CDR3 is TGCGCCAGCAGCCAAGATGTCACAGTCACCTACGAGCAGTACTTC. This codes for CASSQDVTVTYEQYF.

Points on this clone: The same CDR3 arises from other DNA sequences in this sample as well. The rearrangement joins TRBV7-2 to TRBJ2-5; TRBD2 agrees at 7 bases. Germline CDR1 is SGHTA and CDR2 is FQGNSA. This CDR3 comprises 14 residues. V shed 5 bases and J 2 bases; nucleotides not matched to a gene: 5. The CDR3 DNA sequence: TGTGCCAGCAGCCCATCGGGACTACAAGAGACCCAGTACTTC. Encoded protein: CASSPSGLQETQYF.

The chain combines TRBV7-2 with TRBJ2-3; unclear D gene. This CDR3 is built from 14 residues. CDR1 and CDR2 from the germline V gene are SGHTA and FQGNSA. The germline V and J ends were trimmed by 1 base and 1 base, with 6 bases remaining between them. The CDR3 sequence is CASSLGARTDTQYF. The DNA for the CDR3 is TGTGCCAGCAGCTTAGGGGCTCGCACAGATACGCAGTATTTT.

V usage is TRBV7-2 and J usage is TRBJ1-5; 9 bases map to TRBD1. With V trimmed by 5 bases and J by 3 bases, 5 bases remained unmatched. Germline V CDR1 and CDR2: SGHTA, FQGNSA. This CDR3 region has 15 residues. The CDR3 coding sequence is TGTGCCAGCAGCGGGACAGGGATCTTCAATCAGCCCCAGCATTTT. Translated: CASSGTGIFNQPQHF.

The chain couples TRBV7-9 to TRBJ1-3; 8 bases fit TRBD1. J lost 3 bases, V lost 5 bases, and 9 bases had no gene match. The CDR3 loop spans 16 amino acids. From germline, CDR1 is SEHNR and CDR2 FQNEAQ (reference sequence). The CDR3 sequence is CASSAQGGLIGNTIYF. CDR3 DNA: TGTGCCAGCAGCGCACAGGGGGGCCTGATTGGAAACACCATATATTTT.

The J gene is TRBJ2-1, the V gene TRBV18; D ambiguous. This CDR3 comprises 14 residues. V was trimmed by 6 bases and J by 4 bases, leaving 13 bases between them. Germline V gene lookup returns CDR1 KGHSH and CDR2 LQKENI. The CDR3 region is CASSTNERYNEQFF. The CDR3 DNA is TGTGCCAGCTCTACCAACGAACGTTACAATGAGCAGTTCTTC.

This chain links TRBV13 with TRBJ1-1, with 8 bases fitting TRBD1. The CDR3 is made up of 15 amino acids. J lost 6 bases, V lost 3 bases, and 9 bases had no gene match. Germline CDR1 and CDR2: PRHDT and FYEKMQ (reference sequence). The CDR3 sequence: CASSFEQGAVSEAFF. The DNA for the CDR3 is TGTGCCAGCAGCTTCGAGCAGGGGGCTGTTTCTGAAGCTTTCTTT.

This clone turned up a few times. The rearrangement joins TRBV12-5 to TRBJ2-7; D gene unclear. The length of the CDR3 is 13 residues. Germline CDR1 and CDR2: LGHNT and FRNRAP. V shed 5 bases and J shed 4 bases, with 12 bases lying between them. The DNA of the CDR3 is TGTGCTAGTGGTAGAGACGACGCTTACGAGCAGTACTTC. It encodes CASGRDDAYEQYF.

This clone appeared a single time. The chain combines TRBV11-2 with TRBJ1-6; D ambiguous. From germline, CDR1 is SGHAT and CDR2 FQNNGV. The CDR3 length is 15 residues. V was pared by 2 bases and J by 7 bases, with 12 bases between. CDR3 bases: TGTGCCAGCAGCTTAAACCCGGGATCAAATTCACCCCTCCACTTT. Translation gives CASSLNPGSNSPLHF.

The chain is built from TRBV2 and TRBJ2-7; no clear D gene. The germline gives CDR1 SNHLY, CDR2 FYNNEI. Deletions cut 5 bases from V and 5 bases from J, with 10 bases between. This CDR3 region has 12 residues. CDR3 nucleotide sequence: TGTGCCAGCAGTTTGGATGTAAACGAGCAGTACTTC. As protein: CASSLDVNEQYF.

The J gene is TRBJ2-5, the V gene TRBV5-1; D remains ambiguous. The CDR3 length is 13 residues. Looked up from germline, CDR1 is SGHRS and CDR2 is YFSETQ. Trimming took 0 bases from V and 2 from J, leaving 5 bases between them. The CDR3 loop reads CASSLEFQETQYF. CDR3 nucleotides: TGCGCCAGCAGCTTGGAGTTTCAAGAGACCCAGTACTTC.

The V gene is TRBV5-1, the J gene TRBJ2-1; D unresolved. The CDR3 is 13 residues long. V lost 0 bases to trimming and J lost 6 bases, with 7 bases between them. In germline, CDR1 is SGHRS, CDR2 YFSETQ. CDR3 region: CASSLALTNEQFF. Here the CDR3 DNA reads TGCGCCAGCAGCTTGGCCCTGACCAATGAGCAGTTCTTC.

This rearrangement joins TRBV3-1 (or the pseudogene TRBV3-2) to TRBJ2-2, with D possibly being TRBD2 (7 bases). The CDR3 is 16 residues long. Germline CDR1 LGHDT, CDR2 YNNKEL (reference sequence). V shed 4 bases and J shed 6 bases, with 18 bases lying between them. The CDR3 coding sequence is TGTGCCAGCAGCCCCAGGGGCCCTCGGGAGGCCGGGGAGCTGTTTTTT. Protein product: CASSPRGPREAGELFF.

J is TRBJ2-5 and V is TRBV7-9; the D gene is possibly TRBD1 (5 bases). V lost 5 bases to trimming and J lost 7 bases, with 11 bases between them. Germline V gives CDR1 SEHNR, CDR2 FQNEAQ (reference sequence). This CDR3 comprises 12 residues. Here the CDR3 DNA reads TGTGCCAGCAGCCTACCTGGGGCGACCCAGTACTTC. This encodes CASSLPGATQYF.

As to this clone: Other DNA sequences in this specimen translate into the identical CDR3. The chain employs TRBV5-1 and TRBJ1-2; D might be TRBD1 (6 bases). V was shortened by 0 bases and J by 3 bases, with 6 bases between the two germline ends. Germline CDR1 and CDR2: SGHRS and YFSETQ. The CDR3 loop spans 13 amino acids. The CDR3 DNA is TGCGCCAGCAGCTTGGCAGGGGACTATGGCTACACCTTC. It codes for CASSLAGDYGYTF.

A single count supports this clone. The rearrangement links TRBV20-1 to TRBJ2-7; TRBD2 matches at 14 bases. CDR1 and CDR2 (germline): DFQATT, SNEGSKA (reference sequence). The ends lost 3 bases at V and 6 bases at J; junction bases unmatched: 10. This CDR3 region has 16 residues. CDR3 nucleotides: TGCAGTGCTAGTTTCCCCCGGACTAGCGGGGGGTTCGAGCAGTACTTC. Protein sequence: CSASFPRTSGGFEQYF.